Presented here are 16 T cell receptor beta chains from one specimen sequenced in a study of blood T cell repertoires in COVID-19. TCRdb's copy holds only in-frame clones and misses some; the assay was immunoSEQ multiplex PCR. Of more than 85,000 clones listed, 81% are singletons. Sequenced material: peripheral blood. The receptors stem from a man in his sixties with acute or convalescent COVID-19.

On this clone itself: The same CDR3 is also encoded by other DNA sequences in this sample. The chain recombines TRBV6-5 with TRBJ1-1, with D possibly matching TRBD1 (6 bases). Germline assignment: CDR1 MNHEY and CDR2 SVGAGI. The V end lost 0 bases, the J end lost 4 bases, and 12 bases lay between the germline ends. This CDR3 spans 15 amino acids. CDR3 in DNA: TGTGCCAGCAGTTACTCGATCGCAGGGGCCACTGAAGCTTTCTTT. Translation gives CASSYSIAGATEAFF.

The CDR3 reads CASSPSRTENTEAFF. In nucleotides, the CDR3 is TGTGCCAGCTCACCATCTCGGACAGAGAACACTGAAGCTTTCTTT. The gene calls are TRBV18 and TRBJ1-1; D may be TRBD1 (6 bases). The length of the CDR3 is 15 residues. V lost 2 bases and J 1 base, leaving 11 bases between the germline ends. CDR1 and CDR2 (germline): KGHSH, LQKENI.

This clone was counted a single time. CDR3 loop: CASSYSYVAGGPDTGELFF. The CDR3 nucleotides read TGTGCCAGCAGTTACTCCTACGTAGCGGGAGGGCCTGACACCGGGGAGCTGTTTTTT. This chain connects TRBV6-2 or TRBV6-3 to TRBJ2-2, with 11 positions matching TRBD2. V gave up 0 bases and J gave up 3 bases; unmatched junction bases: 9. Germline assignment: CDR1 MNHEY and CDR2 SVGEGT. CDR3 length: 19 residues.

The rearrangement links TRBV20-1 to TRBJ1-6; D may be TRBD1 (5 bases). The CDR3 extends over 13 amino acids. Germline V lookup: CDR1 DFQATT, CDR2 SNEGSKA (reference sequence). Trimming left V 3 bases short and J 9 bases short, with 12 bases between. CDR3 residues: CSASIREGSPLHF. The CDR3 bases are TGCAGTGCTAGTATCAGGGAAGGTTCACCCCTCCACTTT.

The chain uses TRBV27 and TRBJ2-4; 13 nucleotides match TRBD2. V trimming: 6 bases; J trimming: 2 bases; junction bases outside the gene matches: 4. The CDR3 sequence is 16 residues long. Germline CDR1 is MNHEY and CDR2 is SMNVEV (reference sequence). The CDR3 loop is CASRGLAGVTKNIQYF. As DNA, the CDR3 is TGTGCCAGCAGAGGACTAGCGGGAGTAACCAAAAACATTCAGTACTTC.

This clone came up once. The CDR3 is CASSLVASGRATDTQYF. CDR3 nucleotide sequence: TGTGCCAGCAGCTTAGTAGCCAGCGGGAGGGCCACAGATACGCAGTATTTT. The chain is built from TRBV11-2 and TRBJ2-3, with TRBD2 identical over 10 bases. V dropped 1 base and J dropped 2; count of bases not matched to a gene: 6. The CDR3 totals 17 residues. Looked up from germline, CDR1 is SGHAT and CDR2 is FQNNGV. The variable domain in full, completed from reference TRBV11-2 and TRBJ2-3, reads EAGVAQSPRYKIIEKRQSVAFWCNPISGHATLYWYQQILGQGPKLLIQFQNNGVVDDSQLPKDRFSAERLKGVDSTLKIQPAKLEDSAVYLCASSLVASGRATDTQYFGPGTRLTVL.

The rearrangement uses TRBV18 and TRBJ2-1, with 12 bases fitting TRBD2. The CDR3 spans 16 residues. Germline values: CDR1 KGHSH, CDR2 LQKENI. With V trimmed by 3 bases and J by 6 bases, 6 bases remained unmatched. CDR3 in amino acids: CASSPTRTSGINEQFF. In nucleotides, the CDR3 is TGTGCCAGCTCACCGACTCGGACTAGCGGGATCAATGAGCAGTTCTTC.

The chain recombines TRBV6-2 or TRBV6-3 with TRBJ1-2; D may be TRBD1 (6 bases). CDR1 MNHEY and CDR2 SVGEGT come from the germline V gene. The CDR3 covers 13 residues. The germline V and J ends were trimmed by 1 base and 8 bases, with 11 bases remaining between them. This CDR3 is CASSYLRGKGYTF. In nucleotides, the CDR3 is TGTGCCAGCAGTTACTTAAGGGGGAAGGGCTACACCTTC.

V is TRBV6-5 and J is TRBJ1-5; 7 bases are a match to TRBD1. The CDR3 is made up of 13 amino acids. V dropped 6 bases and J dropped 4; count of bases not matched to a gene: 3. Germline V gene data show CDR1 as MNHEY and CDR2 as SVGAGI. The CDR3 protein is CASSGQENQPQHF. Written as DNA, the CDR3 is TGTGCCAGCAGCGGACAGGAGAATCAGCCCCAGCATTTT.

This sequence joins TRBV6-6 and TRBJ2-7; TRBD1 matches 10 bases. The CDR3 consists of 15 residues. Trimming at V came to 2 bases and at J to 4 bases, leaving 5 bases not matched to a gene. The germline V gene encodes CDR1 MNHNY and CDR2 SVGAGI (reference sequence). The CDR3 DNA reads as TGTGCCAGCAGTTACGGAGGGACAGGGGATTACGAGCAGTACGTC. Its protein is CASSYGGTGDYEQYV.

The CDR3 DNA sequence: TGTGCCAACTTGGACAGGGTTAGGTTACTACCCCAGCATTTT. Its protein product is CANLDRVRLLPQHF. This sequence joins TRBV5-6 and TRBJ1-5; TRBD1 aligns across 8 bases. The length of the CDR3 is 14 residues. Looked up from germline, CDR1 is SGHDT and CDR2 is YYEEEE. V was clipped by 9 bases and J by 10 bases; unmatched bases: 15.

The chain has TRBV25-1 and TRBJ2-1; 8 positions match TRBD2. Germline lookup yields CDR1 MGHDK and CDR2 SYGVNS. V shed 2 bases and J 11 bases; nucleotides not matched to a gene: 5. CDR3 length equals 13 residues. The CDR3 nucleotides read TGTGCCAGCAGTGAAGACGGGAGGGGGAAGCAGTTCTTC. It codes for CASSEDGRGKQFF.

The chain couples TRBV19 to TRBJ1-1, with 10 bases matching TRBD1. There are 14 residues in the CDR3. V lost 2 bases and J lost 9; bases outside the gene matches: 6. CDR1 is LNHDA, CDR2 SQIVND, per germline (reference sequence). The CDR3 protein is CASSISPGQGKAFF. CDR3 nucleotide sequence: TGTGCCAGTAGTATATCTCCGGGACAGGGGAAAGCTTTCTTT.

Details on this clone: At the DNA level, this CDR3 is encoded by other sequences in the same sample as well. The chain employs TRBV30 and TRBJ1-2; a possible D gene is TRBD1 (6 bases). Trimming shortened V by 5 bases and J by 0 bases, and 13 bases separated the two germline ends. This CDR3 has 14 amino acids. In germline, CDR1 is GTSNPN, CDR2 SVGIG (reference sequence). The CDR3 DNA reads TGTGCCTGGGACAACAGGGCCACTAACTATGGCTACACCTTC. Amino acids: CAWDNRATNYGYTF.

The rearrangement joins TRBV19 to TRBJ1-3; 7 bases fit TRBD1. V lost 2 bases and J lost 2; bases outside the gene matches: 3. Germline CDR1 LNHDA, CDR2 SQIVND (reference sequence). The CDR3 has 15 residues. CDR3 nucleotide sequence: TGTGCCAGTAGTATAACAGGGGCTACTGGAAACACCATATATTTT. This translates into CASSITGATGNTIYF.

The V call is TRBV6-1, the J call TRBJ2-7, with D possibly being TRBD2 (5 bases). V lost 3 bases and J lost 2, with 20 bases in between. This CDR3 contains 17 residues. CDR1 is MNHNS, CDR2 SASEGT, per germline. The CDR3 sequence is CASSDWVGGRGPYEQYF. Written as DNA, the CDR3 is TGTGCCAGCAGTGATTGGGTGGGTGGACGCGGGCCCTACGAGCAGTACTTC.